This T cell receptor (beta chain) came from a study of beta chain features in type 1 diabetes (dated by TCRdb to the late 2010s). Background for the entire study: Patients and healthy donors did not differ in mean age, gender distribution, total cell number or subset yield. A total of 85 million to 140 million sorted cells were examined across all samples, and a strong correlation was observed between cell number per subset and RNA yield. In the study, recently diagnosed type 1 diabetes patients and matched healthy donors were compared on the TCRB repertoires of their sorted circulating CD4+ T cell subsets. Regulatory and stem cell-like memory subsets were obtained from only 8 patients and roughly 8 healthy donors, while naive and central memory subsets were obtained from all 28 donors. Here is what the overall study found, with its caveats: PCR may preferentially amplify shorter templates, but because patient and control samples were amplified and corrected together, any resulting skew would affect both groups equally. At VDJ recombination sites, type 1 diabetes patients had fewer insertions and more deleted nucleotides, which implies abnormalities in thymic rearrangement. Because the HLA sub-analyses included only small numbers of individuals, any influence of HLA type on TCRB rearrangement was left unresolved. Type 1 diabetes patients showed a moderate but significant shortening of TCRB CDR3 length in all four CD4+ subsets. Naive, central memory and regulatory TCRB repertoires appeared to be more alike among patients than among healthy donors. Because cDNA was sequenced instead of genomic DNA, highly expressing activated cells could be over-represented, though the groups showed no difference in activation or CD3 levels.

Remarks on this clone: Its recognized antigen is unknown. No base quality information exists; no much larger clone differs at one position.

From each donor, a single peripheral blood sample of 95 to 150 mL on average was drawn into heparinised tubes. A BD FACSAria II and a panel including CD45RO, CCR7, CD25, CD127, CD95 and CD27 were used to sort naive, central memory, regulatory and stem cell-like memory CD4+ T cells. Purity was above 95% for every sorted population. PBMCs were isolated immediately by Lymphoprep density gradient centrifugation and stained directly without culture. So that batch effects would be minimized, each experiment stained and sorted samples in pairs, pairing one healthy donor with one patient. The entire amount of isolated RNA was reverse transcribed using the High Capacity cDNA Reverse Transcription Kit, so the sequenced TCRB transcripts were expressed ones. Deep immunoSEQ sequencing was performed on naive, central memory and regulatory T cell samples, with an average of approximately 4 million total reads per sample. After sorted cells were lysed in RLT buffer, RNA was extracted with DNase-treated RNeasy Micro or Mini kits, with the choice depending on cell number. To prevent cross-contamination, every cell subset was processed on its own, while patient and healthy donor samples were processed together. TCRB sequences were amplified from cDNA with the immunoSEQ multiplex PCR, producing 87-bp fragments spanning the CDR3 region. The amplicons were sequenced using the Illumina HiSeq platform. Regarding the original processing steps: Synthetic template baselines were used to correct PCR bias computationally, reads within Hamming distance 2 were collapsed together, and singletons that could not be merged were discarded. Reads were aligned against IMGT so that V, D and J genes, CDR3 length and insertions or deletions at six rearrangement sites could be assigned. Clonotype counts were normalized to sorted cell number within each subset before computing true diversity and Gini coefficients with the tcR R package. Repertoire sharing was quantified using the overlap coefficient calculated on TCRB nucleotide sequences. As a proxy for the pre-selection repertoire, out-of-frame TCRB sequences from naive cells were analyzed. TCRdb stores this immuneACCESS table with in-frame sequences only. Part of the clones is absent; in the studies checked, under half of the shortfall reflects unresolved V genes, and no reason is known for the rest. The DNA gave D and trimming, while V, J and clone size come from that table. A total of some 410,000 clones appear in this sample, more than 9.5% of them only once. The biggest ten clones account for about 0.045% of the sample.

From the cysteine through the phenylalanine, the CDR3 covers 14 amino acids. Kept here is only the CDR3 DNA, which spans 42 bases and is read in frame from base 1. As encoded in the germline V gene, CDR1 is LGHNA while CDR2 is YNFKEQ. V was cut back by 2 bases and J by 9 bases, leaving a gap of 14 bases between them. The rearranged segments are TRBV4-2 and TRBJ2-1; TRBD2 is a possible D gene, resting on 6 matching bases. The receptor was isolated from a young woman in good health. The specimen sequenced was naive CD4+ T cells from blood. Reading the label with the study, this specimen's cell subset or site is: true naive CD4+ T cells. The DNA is TGTGCCAGCAGCCAATTTCCTGGGGGAGGTGAGCAGTTCTTC. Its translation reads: CASSQFPGGGEQFF.